This T cell receptor beta chain was captured in a study of CD4+ T cells in melanoma. Clones were read by immunoSEQ multiplex PCR, and TCRdb kept only the in-frame ones, dropping some. The sample records fewer than 150,000 clones, 80% to 95% being singletons. V was cut by 1 base and J by 6 bases, with 9 bases left in between. CDR3 length: 14 residues. The germline V gene has CDR1 PRHDT and CDR2 FYEKMQ (reference sequence). This chain joins TRBV13 and TRBJ1-4; D is possibly TRBD1 (6 bases). The origin of this receptor is a human donor with melanoma. CDR3 sequence: CASSLEGGHEKLFF. As DNA, the CDR3 is TGTGCCAGCAGCTTAGAGGGGGGGCATGAAAAACTGTTTTTT. Variable domain in full (rest from reference TRBV13 and TRBJ1-4): AAGVIQSPRHLIKEKRETATLKCYPIPRHDTVYWYQQGPGQDPQFLISFYEKMQSDKGSIPDRFSAQQFSDYHSELNMSSLELGDSALYFCASSLEGGHEKLFFGSGTQLSVL.